Here is one T cell receptor (beta chain) with its context. Germline assignment: CDR1 SGHTA and CDR2 FQGNSA. Trimming pared 1 base from V and 7 bases from J, leaving 14 bases between. The length of the CDR3 is 15 residues. This entry is derived from a study of memory CD4+ T cells and cytomegalovirus serostatus. The sort gate was single viable CD3+CD4+CD8-CD45RO+ cells for memory CD4+ T cells. Serostatus was set by detecting CMV pp150, pp28, p38, p52 IgG. This table comes from immunoSEQ multiplex PCR, and its TCRdb copy is limited to in-frame clones, with some not included. The repertoire includes about 58,000 clones, 82% of them detected once, and 0.5% sits in the top ten.

The sequenced material came from memory CD4+ T cells from blood. V is TRBV7-2 and J is TRBJ1-5; unclear D gene. The source of this sequence is an adult in good health and CMV-seronegative. Some clones in this sample may be carry-over from other donors' samples. CDR3 nucleotide sequence: TGTGCCAGCAGCTTAGTTGTGGGAGGAGAGCAGCCCCAGCATTTT. This gives the protein CASSLVVGGEQPQHF.